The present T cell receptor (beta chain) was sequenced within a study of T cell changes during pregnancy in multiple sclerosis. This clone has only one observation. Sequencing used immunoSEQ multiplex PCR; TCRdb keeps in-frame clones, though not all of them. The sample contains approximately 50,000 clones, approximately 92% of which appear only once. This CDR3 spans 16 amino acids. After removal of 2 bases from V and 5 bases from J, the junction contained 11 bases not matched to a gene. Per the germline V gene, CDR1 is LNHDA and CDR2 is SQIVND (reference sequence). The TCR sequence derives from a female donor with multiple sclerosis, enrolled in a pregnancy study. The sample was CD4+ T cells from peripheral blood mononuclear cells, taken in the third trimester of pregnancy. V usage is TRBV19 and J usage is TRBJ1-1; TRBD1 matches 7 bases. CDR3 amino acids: CASSIKSVQGGTEAFF. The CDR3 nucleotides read TGTGCCAGTAGTATAAAAAGCGTTCAGGGGGGAACTGAAGCTTTCTTT. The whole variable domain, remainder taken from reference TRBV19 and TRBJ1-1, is DGGITQSPKYLFRKEGQNVTLSCEQNLNHDAMYWYRQDPGQGLRLIYYSQIVNDFQKGDIAEGYSVSREKKESFPLTVTSAQKNPTAFYLCASSIKSVQGGTEAFFGQGTRLTVV.